Listed below are T cell receptor beta chains from one sample, sequenced in a study of T cell responses to AZD1222 COVID-19 vaccine. Measured with immunoSEQ multiplex PCR; TCRdb has only the in-frame clones, and not every one. The repertoire has 140,000 to 150,000 clones, 90% to 95% of them found once; the top ten carry approximately 1.5%. The sample consisted of peripheral blood, taken on day 0 of AZD1222 vaccination. These receptor sequences come from an adult in good health. CDR3s leave out the opening cysteine and the closing phenylalanine or tryptophan. The order of the fields is clone size, D gene, V gene, CDR3 protein. The D gene is left open where the match is weak. A clone size is listed for some rows: how often the clone was seen (once, few, many), or a class if it is expanded.

>.|.|TRBV2
ASSEYGIGGSPLH
>.|TRBD1|TRBV6-5
ASSSKARTGDTEAF
>.|.|TRBV4-3
ASSSKILGYTGGYT
>.|TRBD2|TRBV7-3
ASSQGLAGNNEQF
>.|.|TRBV3-1/TRBV3-2
ASSHRGAAYEQY
>.|.|TRBV12-2
ASRLTSGGPDEQF
>.|.|TRBV6-5
ASSRRGRDTQY
>.|.|TRBV28
ASSFGGSGDEAQY
>.|.|TRBV5-1
ASSLGLGEQF
>.|.|TRBV19
ASSMVSGASTDTQY
>.|.|TRBV6-5
ASSLQGTHEKLF
>.|TRBD1|TRBV23-1
ASTLRTGLDEQF
>.|.|TRBV11-3
ASSLGGRGMEQY
>.|TRBD1|TRBV28
ASSSRDRQRVKLF
>few|.|TRBV5-6
ASSSVAASTDTQY
>.|TRBD1|TRBV19
ASSGQGPNTGELF
>once|.|TRBV19
ASSAAGNSGNTIY
>.|.|TRBV6-2/TRBV6-3
ASSWTDTYNEQF
>.|.|TRBV18
ASSPTHGTEASGANVLT
>.|.|TRBV7-2
ASSVGGSGNTIY
>.|.|TRBV12-3/TRBV12-4
ASSSTGQPPLH
>.|TRBD2|TRBV4-3
APRSQRGGWWSRETQY
>few|.|TRBV29-1
SVADGVLGNQPQH
>.|.|TRBV18
ASSPYEGADSVGQPQH
>.|.|TRBV18
ASSPTAISGNTIY
>.|.|TRBV3-1/TRBV3-2
ASSQDTRRNQPQH
>.|.|TRBV2
ASRGSVNEKLF
>.|.|TRBV5-6
ASSFGAGFDEQY
>.|.|TRBV7-9
ASSLDGNTQGGYT
>.|.|TRBV5-5
ASSEPDVQDWTDTQY
>.|.|TRBV5-1
ASSLGAGELF
>.|.|TRBV19
ASSQTRWPSNEQF
>once|.|TRBV21-1
ASRLENAGGRVYEQY
>.|.|TRBV5-1
ASSLGSGNTYEQY
>.|.|TRBV14
ASSQRHYNEQF
>.|.|TRBV5-1
ASSLAGQNEQY
>.|.|TRBV20-1
SATGSGELF
>few|.|TRBV11-3
ASSFEGPFGTVAMNTQY
>.|.|TRBV10-1
ASSEEEDRLNTEAF
>.|.|TRBV11-2
ASSPSTVNTEAF
>.|TRBD1|TRBV7-2
ASSLAKGASYEQY